This T cell receptor beta chain was sequenced in a study of T cells after yellow fever vaccination. Study overall: Memory subsets EM, EMRA, CM and Tscm were separated by sorting based on CD3, CD45RA, CCR7 and CD95. The fractions with low cell numbers were processed using SMART-Seq v4 Ultra Low Input.

The germline CDR1 and CDR2 sequences are MNHEY and SMNVEV (reference sequence). This CDR3 comprises 12 residues. V was shortened by 7 bases and J by 5 bases, with 11 bases between the two germline ends. 5'RACE template switching generated TCR cDNA, adding a universal primer site and UMIs. TCRdb ran MiXCR on the 5' RACE reads and lists one entry per CDR3 protein. This sample has more than 25,000 distinct CDR3 sequences, with approximately 4.2% found just once. Many counts were recorded for this clonotype. This TCR was recovered from a man aged 18-30 years who received the YFV17D yellow fever vaccine. This rearrangement joins TRBV27 to TRBJ2-5; the D gene could be TRBD1 or TRBD2 (5 bases each). The source material was PBMCs, either bulk or a sorted T-cell subset (CD4+, CD8+, memory, or dextramer-sorted; not recorded which), sampled on the day of the yellow fever booster vaccination. CDR3 region: CASIGTGETQYF. For the CDR3, the DNA is TGTGCCAGCATCGGGACCGGGGAGACCCAGTACTTC.